This TCR beta chain was profiled in a study of blood T cell repertoires in COVID-19. Study information: T cells, B-cell-depleted T cells, or PBMCs provided the cDNA or gDNA that served as material.

Sequencing used immunoSEQ multiplex PCR; TCRdb keeps in-frame clones, though not all of them. The table shows about 310,000 clones, with under 90% occurring only once. Cohorts were assigned according to the clinical history that participants reported. The trim removed 4 bases at V and 2 bases at J, leaving 13 bases unmatched. CDR3 size: 18 residues. Per germline, CDR1 SGDLS and CDR2 YYNGEE. V is TRBV9 and J is TRBJ1-1; 11 nucleotides agree with TRBD1. The sequencing input was PBMCs or T cells enriched from blood (not recorded which). The receptor comes from a man aged 55-75 years who had recovered from COVID-19. In nucleotides, the CDR3 is TGTGCCAGCAGCCCCGGACAGGGGGCCACTGGGGTCAACACTGAAGCTTTCTTT. Translated, it gives CASSPGQGATGVNTEAFF.